Shown below are 24 T cell receptor beta chains from a single sample sequenced in a study of blood T cell repertoires in COVID-19. Some clones are missing from TCRdb's copy, which holds only in-frame ones; the method was immunoSEQ multiplex PCR. The table records 85,000 to 95,000 clones, about 91% of them present only once. The sample consisted of peripheral blood. Source of these receptors: a man in his sixties with acute or convalescent COVID-19.

This rearrangement joins TRBV2 to TRBJ2-1; D gene unclear. Trimming took off 5 bases at V and 3 bases at J, with 17 bases between the two ends. The V gene's germline CDR1 is SNHLY and CDR2 FYNNEI. The CDR3 is 16 amino acids. CDR3 sequence reads: CASSSQLRRSYNEQFF. CDR3 DNA sequence: TGTGCCAGCAGTTCTCAATTACGACGGAGCTACAATGAGCAGTTCTTC.

V usage is TRBV10-2 and J usage is TRBJ2-1; perhaps TRBD2 as D (6 bases). CDR1 and CDR2 (germline): WSHSY, SAAADI. The CDR3 runs to 15 residues. Trimming cost V 3 bases and J 3 bases, with 12 bases left between them. The CDR3 region is CASSDIRGIYNEQFF. The CDR3 DNA sequence: TGCGCCAGCAGTGATATTCGGGGGATCTACAATGAGCAGTTCTTC.

This sequence joins TRBV7-2 and TRBJ2-5; 8 bases match TRBD1. The CDR3 length is 15 residues. The germline V gene has CDR1 SGHTA and CDR2 FQGNSA. V trimming: 0 bases; J trimming: 3 bases; junction bases outside the gene matches: 3. In DNA form, the CDR3 reads TGTGCCAGCAGCTTAGCCTCGGACAGGGAAGAGACCCAGTACTTC. Its translation is CASSLASDREETQYF.

The chain has TRBV28 and TRBJ2-2; 10 positions match TRBD1. The germline V gene has CDR1 MDHEN and CDR2 SYDVKM. Trimming removed 2 bases from V and 5 bases from J; junction bases left unmatched: 2. This CDR3 has 15 amino acids. In DNA, the CDR3 is TGTGCCAGCAGTTTAGGACAGGGGGTAACCGGGGAGCTGTTTTTT. Translating gives CASSLGQGVTGELFF.

This chain joins TRBV19 and TRBJ1-6, with unresolved D. V was pared by 4 bases and J by 7 bases, with 14 bases between. CDR3 length equals 15 residues. CDR1 LNHDA and CDR2 SQIVND come from the germline V gene (reference sequence). CDR3 bases: TGTGCCAGTAGTAACCGGCGGAGTGAAAATTCACCCCTCCACTTT. Protein: CASSNRRSENSPLHF.

Only one count was recorded for this clone. V and J are TRBV30 and TRBJ2-1, with 10 bases identical to TRBD2. Germline CDR1 reads GTSNPN; CDR2 reads SVGIG (reference sequence). The CDR3 consists of 13 residues. The junction had 3 bases not matched to a gene; V was cut back by 4 bases and J by 6 bases. DNA for the CDR3: TGTGCCTGGACAAGCGGGGGGGCCAATGAGCAGTTCTTC. It codes for CAWTSGGANEQFF.

The chain employs TRBV30 and TRBJ2-3; D possibly corresponds to TRBD2 (5 bases). The germline CDR1 and CDR2 sequences are GTSNPN and SVGIG (reference sequence). The CDR3 is 13 residues long. The ends were cut back, 4 bases at V and 6 bases at J, with 14 bases in the middle. CDR3 nucleotides: TGTGCCTGGAATCAGAGGGCGGATGATACGCAGTATTTT. This sequence encodes CAWNQRADDTQYF.

The chain is built from TRBV10-1 and TRBJ1-5; D might be TRBD1 (5 bases). The germline V gene has CDR1 WNHNN and CDR2 SYGVQD (reference sequence). The CDR3 runs to 13 residues. The V end was cut by 3 bases, the J end by 2 bases, with 5 bases between. The CDR3 reads CASSDRGNQPQHF. CDR3 nucleotides: TGCGCCAGCAGTGACAGGGGCAATCAGCCCCAGCATTTT.

The chain links TRBV21-1 to TRBJ2-3; the listed D gene, TRBD1, was not tested against the DNA. TRBV21-1 is classified as a pseudogene. The CDR3 length is 19 residues. The CDR3 region has the DNA TGTGCCAGCAGCAAAGGCCCCCTGATAAGTTGGACAGTCACAGATACGCAGTATTTT. Translated, it gives CASSKGPLISWTVTDTQYF.

The chain couples TRBV14 to TRBJ1-4, with D possibly being TRBD1 (6 bases). CDR1 and CDR2 (germline): SGHDN, FVKESK. Trimming shortened V by 1 base and J by 8 bases, and 11 bases separated the two germline ends. The CDR3 totals 14 residues. CDR3 in DNA: TGTGCCAGCAGCCAAGGACCACAGGGAGAAAAACTGTTTTTT. It encodes CASSQGPQGEKLFF.

This chain links TRBV3-1 (or the pseudogene TRBV3-2) with TRBJ1-5; no firm D call. The V gene lost 3 bases and the J gene lost 1 base, with 13 bases spanning the gap. The CDR3 sequence is 16 residues long. The V gene's germline CDR1 is LGHDT and CDR2 YNNKEL (reference sequence). CDR3: CASSQRGSRSNQPQHF. In DNA form, the CDR3 reads TGTGCCAGCAGCCAGCGGGGTTCCCGGAGCAATCAGCCCCAGCATTTT.

The rearrangement uses TRBV29-1 and TRBJ2-6; D gene ambiguous. The germline V and J ends were trimmed by 7 bases and 0 bases, with 16 bases remaining between them. The CDR3 extends over 16 amino acids. Germline V gene lookup returns CDR1 SQVTM and CDR2 ANQGSEA. The DNA for the CDR3 is TGCAGCGCCTCCGGGTCGCCCCGCTCTGGGGCCAACGTCCTGACTTTC. Translated, it gives CSASGSPRSGANVLTF. Looking up the rest from reference TRBV29-1 and TRBJ2-6 gives the full variable domain: SAVISQKPSRDICQRGTSLTIQCQVDSQVTMMFWYRQQPGQSLTLIATANQGSEATYESGFVIDKFPISRPNLTFSTLTVSNMSPEDSSIYLCSASGSPRSGANVLTFGAGSRLTVL.

The chain employs TRBV11-2 and TRBJ2-2; TRBD1 aligns across 7 bases. The CDR3 runs 15 residues. CDR1 SGHAT and CDR2 FQNNGV come from the germline V gene. Trimming removed 5 bases from V and 0 bases from J; junction bases left unmatched: 3. The CDR3 region is CASSAGQANTGELFF. In DNA form, the CDR3 reads TGTGCCAGCAGCGCAGGACAGGCGAACACCGGGGAGCTGTTTTTT.

This chain joins TRBV24-1 and TRBJ2-7; TRBD2 agrees at 7 bases. Germline CDR1 and CDR2: KGHDR and SFDVKD. V lost 7 bases, J lost 4 bases, and 9 bases stayed unmatched. The CDR3 loop spans 14 amino acids. The CDR3 here is CATSSPGLPYEQYF. The CDR3 DNA is TGTGCCACCAGCTCCCCGGGACTACCGTACGAGCAGTACTTC.

This clone was counted a single time. The chain uses TRBV5-6 and TRBJ2-7; TRBD2 aligns across 10 bases. J lost 6 bases, V lost 5 bases, and 11 bases had no gene match. Germline CDR1 is SGHDT and CDR2 is YYEEEE. The CDR3 is 15 amino acids. The DNA of the CDR3 is TGTGCCAGCAGGGACACGGGCCTAGCGGGAGTCGAGCAGTACTTC. Amino acids: CASRDTGLAGVEQYF.

The V call is TRBV4-1, the J call TRBJ1-2, with 7 bases that match TRBD1. CDR3 length: 16 residues. V lost 2 bases, J lost 8 bases, and 14 bases stayed unmatched. Germline CDR1 MGHRA, CDR2 YSYEKL. For the CDR3, the DNA is TGCGCCAGCAGCCAACCTGACAGGGCAGATAGGAAGGGCTACACCTTC. Its translation is CASSQPDRADRKGYTF.

The gene calls are TRBV13 and TRBJ2-7, with 10 bases fitting TRBD1. J was trimmed by 3 bases and V by 4 bases; bases with no gene match: 6. Germline CDR1 PRHDT, CDR2 FYEKMQ (reference sequence). This CDR3 is built from 15 residues. The CDR3 coding sequence is TGTGCCAGCAGCTGGCGGACAGGGGGACTCTACGAGCAGTACTTC. Encoded protein: CASSWRTGGLYEQYF.

This chain connects TRBV10-2 to TRBJ2-5, with D tentatively TRBD2 (5 bases). The germline V gene has CDR1 WSHSY and CDR2 SAAADI. The CDR3 length is 15 residues. V lost 2 bases, J lost 4 bases, and 14 bases lay in between. CDR3 in DNA: TGCGCCAGCAGTGAGCGTGGGGAGCGAGCAGAGACCCAGTACTTC. Its protein product is CASSERGERAETQYF.

The chain is built from TRBV7-8 and TRBJ2-7, with 10 bases matching TRBD2. The CDR3 is 14 residues long. Germline V gene data show CDR1 as SGHVS and CDR2 as FQNEAQ. Trimming cost V 3 bases and J 7 bases; bases outside gene matches: 6. CDR3 DNA sequence: TGTGCCAGCAGCTTGGGGACTAGCGACACAGAGCAGTACTTC. Translation: CASSLGTSDTEQYF.

V usage is TRBV5-6 and J usage is TRBJ1-2, with D possibly being TRBD1 (5 bases). Germline V CDR1 and CDR2: SGHDT, YYEEEE. V was cut by 5 bases and J by 12 bases, with 17 bases left in between. The CDR3 has 12 amino acids. The CDR3 region has the DNA TGTGCCAGCAGTTCCCCCGACAGCATCCACACCTTC. Protein sequence: CASSSPDSIHTF.

The gene calls are TRBV4-2 and TRBJ2-7; 14 nucleotides match TRBD2. The CDR3 is 17 residues long. V trimming: 4 bases; J trimming: 3 bases; junction bases outside the gene matches: 8. Germline V lookup: CDR1 LGHNA, CDR2 YNFKEQ. Written as DNA, the CDR3 is TGTGCCAGCAGCCCAACGGGACTAGCGGGAGACTTCTACGAGCAGTACTTC. Translating it yields CASSPTGLAGDFYEQYF.

The DNA of the CDR3 is TGTGCCTGGGGGACACGGAACACCGGGGAGCTGTTTTTT. It codes for CAWGTRNTGELFF. J is TRBJ2-2 and V is TRBV30; D is perhaps TRBD1 (6 bases). The CDR3 runs to 13 residues. Germline-derived CDR1 and CDR2 are GTSNPN and SVGIG (reference sequence). Trimming removed 5 bases from V and 1 base from J, with 8 bases in between.

The chain links TRBV5-1 to TRBJ1-6; D gene unclear. V lost 0 bases to trimming and J lost 6 bases, with 7 bases between them. Germline CDR1 SGHRS, CDR2 YFSETQ. The CDR3 length is 14 residues. CDR3 protein: CASSLGPSNSPLHF. CDR3 DNA: TGCGCCAGCAGCTTGGGTCCCAGTAATTCACCCCTCCACTTT.

This rearrangement joins TRBV5-1 to TRBJ1-1, with 9 bases aligning to TRBD1. V trimming: 2 bases; J trimming: 7 bases; junction bases outside the gene matches: 3. The CDR3 covers 13 residues. Per the germline V gene, CDR1 is SGHRS and CDR2 is YFSETQ. The CDR3 sequence: CASSFGGQGEAFF. CDR3 coding DNA: TGCGCCAGCAGCTTTGGGGGACAGGGTGAAGCTTTCTTT.